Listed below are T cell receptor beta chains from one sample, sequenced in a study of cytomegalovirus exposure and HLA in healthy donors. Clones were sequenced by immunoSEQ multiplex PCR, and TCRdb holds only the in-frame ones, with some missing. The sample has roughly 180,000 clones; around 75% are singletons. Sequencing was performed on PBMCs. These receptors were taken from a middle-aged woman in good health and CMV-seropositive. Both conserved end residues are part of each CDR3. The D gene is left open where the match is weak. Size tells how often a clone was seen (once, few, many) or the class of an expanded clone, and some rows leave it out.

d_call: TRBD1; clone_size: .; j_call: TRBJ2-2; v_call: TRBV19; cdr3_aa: CASRSGQGAPGELFF; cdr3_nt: TGTGCCAGTAGGTCGGGACAGGGGGCCCCCGGGGAGCTGTTTTTT
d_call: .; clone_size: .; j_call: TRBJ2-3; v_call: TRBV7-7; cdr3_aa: CASSLAPAPDTQYF; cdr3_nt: TGTGCTAGCAGCTTAGCGCCAGCGCCAGATACGCAGTATTTT
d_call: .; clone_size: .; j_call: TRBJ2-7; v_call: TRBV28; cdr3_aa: CASSDPGDPSYEQYF; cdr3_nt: TGTGCCAGCAGTGACCCGGGAGACCCCTCCTACGAGCAGTACTTC
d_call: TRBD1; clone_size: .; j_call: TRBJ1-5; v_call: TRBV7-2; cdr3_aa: CASSSYPRGVNQPQHF; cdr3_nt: TGTGCCAGCAGCTCATATCCCAGGGGGGTCAATCAGCCCCAGCATTTT
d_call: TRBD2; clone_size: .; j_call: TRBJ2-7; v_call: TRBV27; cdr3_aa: CASSSEAGGDPIYEQYF; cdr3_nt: TGTGCCAGCAGTTCGGAAGCGGGAGGGGACCCAATCTACGAGCAGTACTTC
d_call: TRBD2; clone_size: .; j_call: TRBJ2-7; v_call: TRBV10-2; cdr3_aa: CASSDPLADHYEQYF; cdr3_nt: TGCGCCAGCAGTGACCCACTAGCGGATCACTACGAGCAGTACTTC
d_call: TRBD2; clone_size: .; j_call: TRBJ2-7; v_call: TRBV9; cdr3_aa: CASSVAPSGSYEQYF; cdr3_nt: TGTGCCAGCAGCGTAGCTCCTAGCGGGAGCTACGAGCAGTACTTC
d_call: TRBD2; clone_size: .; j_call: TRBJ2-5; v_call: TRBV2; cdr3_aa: CASSLSSGRRGQETQYF; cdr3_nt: TGTGCCAGCAGTCTATCTAGCGGGAGGAGGGGGCAAGAGACCCAGTACTTC
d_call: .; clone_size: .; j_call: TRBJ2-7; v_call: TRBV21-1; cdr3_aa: CASKVVTGAHEQYF; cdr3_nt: TGTGCCAGCAAAGTTGTGACAGGGGCCCACGAGCAGTACTTC
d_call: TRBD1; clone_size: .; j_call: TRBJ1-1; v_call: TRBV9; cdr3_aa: CASSVVGTGGTEAFF; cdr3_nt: TGTGCCAGCAGCGTGGTGGGGACAGGGGGCACTGAAGCTTTCTTT
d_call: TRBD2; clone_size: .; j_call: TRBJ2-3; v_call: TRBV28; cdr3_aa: CASSPSGSHTDTQYF; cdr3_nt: TGTGCCAGCAGTCCTAGCGGGTCGCACACAGATACGCAGTATTTT
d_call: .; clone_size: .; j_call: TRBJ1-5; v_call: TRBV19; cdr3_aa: CASGAASSNQPQHF; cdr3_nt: TGTGCGTCAGGGGCCGCAAGTAGCAATCAGCCCCAGCATTTT
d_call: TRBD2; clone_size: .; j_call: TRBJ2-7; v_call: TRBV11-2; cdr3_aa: CASSLGLAGGEQYF; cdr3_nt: TGTGCCAGCAGCTTAGGACTAGCGGGAGGCGAGCAGTACTTC
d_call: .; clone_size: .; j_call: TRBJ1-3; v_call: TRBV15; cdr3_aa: CATSRDVGGSGNTIYF; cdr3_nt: TGTGCCACCAGCAGAGACGTAGGAGGCTCTGGAAACACCATATATTTT
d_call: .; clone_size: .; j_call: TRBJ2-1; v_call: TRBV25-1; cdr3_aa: CASQGGLTLNEQFF; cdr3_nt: TGTGCCAGCCAAGGGGGACTAACCCTCAATGAGCAGTTCTTC
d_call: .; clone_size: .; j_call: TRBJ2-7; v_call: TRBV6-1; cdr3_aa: CASSELTTSLSYEQYF; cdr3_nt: TGTGCCAGCAGTGAACTGACAACTAGTTTGAGCTACGAGCAGTACTTC
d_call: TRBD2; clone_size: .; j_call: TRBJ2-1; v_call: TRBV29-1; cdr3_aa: CSVESLAGHNEQFF; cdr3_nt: TGCAGCGTTGAATCTCTAGCGGGCCACAATGAGCAGTTCTTC
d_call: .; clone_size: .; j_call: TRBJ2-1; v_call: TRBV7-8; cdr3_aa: CASSLLDKPYNEQFF; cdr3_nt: TGTGCCAGCAGCTTACTGGACAAACCTTACAATGAGCAGTTCTTC
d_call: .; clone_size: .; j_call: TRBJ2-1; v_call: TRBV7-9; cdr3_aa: CASSLRTSGEQFF; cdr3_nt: TGTGCCAGCAGCCTGAGGACATCTGGCGAGCAGTTCTTC
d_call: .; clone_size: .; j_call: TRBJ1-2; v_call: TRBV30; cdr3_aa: CAWSVQSHGYTF; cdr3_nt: TGTGCCTGGAGTGTACAATCCCATGGCTACACCTTC
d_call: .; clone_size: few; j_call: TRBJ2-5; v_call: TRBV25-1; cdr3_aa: CASSEYSIETQYF; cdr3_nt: TGTGCCAGCAGTGAATATAGCATAGAGACCCAGTACTTC
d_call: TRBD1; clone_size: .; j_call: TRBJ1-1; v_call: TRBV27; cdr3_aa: CASSGLDVTGCEAFF; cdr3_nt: TGTGCCAGCAGTGGGTTAGATGTGACAGGGTGTGAAGCTTTCTTT
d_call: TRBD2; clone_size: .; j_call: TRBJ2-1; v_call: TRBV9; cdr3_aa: CASSLNSGYNEQFF; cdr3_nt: TGTGCCAGCAGCTTAAATAGCGGGTACAATGAGCAGTTCTTC
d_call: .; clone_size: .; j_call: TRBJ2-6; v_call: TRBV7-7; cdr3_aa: CASSSGGSGANVLTF; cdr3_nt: TGTGCTAGCAGCTCCGGCGGCTCTGGGGCCAACGTCCTGACTTTC
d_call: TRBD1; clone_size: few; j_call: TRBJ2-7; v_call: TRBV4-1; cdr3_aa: CASSHPTRDRVDEQYF; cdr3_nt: TGCGCCAGCAGCCATCCTACCCGGGACAGGGTCGACGAGCAGTACTTC
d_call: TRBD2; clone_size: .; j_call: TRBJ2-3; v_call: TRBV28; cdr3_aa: CASSFDRPSGYTDTQYF; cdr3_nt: TGTGCCAGCAGTTTCGATAGACCTAGCGGATACACAGATACGCAGTATTTT
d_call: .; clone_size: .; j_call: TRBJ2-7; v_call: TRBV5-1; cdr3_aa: CASSRVEAEQYF; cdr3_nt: TGCGCCAGCAGCCGGGTGGAGGCGGAGCAGTACTTC
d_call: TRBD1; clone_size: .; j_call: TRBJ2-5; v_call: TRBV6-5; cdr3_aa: CASSTDRGHVETQYF; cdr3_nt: TGTGCCAGCAGTACAGACAGGGGACATGTGGAGACCCAGTACTTC
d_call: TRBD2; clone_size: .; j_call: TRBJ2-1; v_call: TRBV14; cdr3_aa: CASSQDTTMFGTSGRATDEQFF; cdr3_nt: TGTGCCAGCAGCCAAGATACGACAATGTTCGGGACTAGCGGGAGGGCCACCGATGAGCAGTTCTTC
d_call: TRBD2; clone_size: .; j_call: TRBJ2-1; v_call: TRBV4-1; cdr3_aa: CASSQIDVGLAAYNEQFF; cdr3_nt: TGCGCCAGCAGCCAAATCGATGTTGGACTAGCGGCCTACAATGAGCAGTTCTTC
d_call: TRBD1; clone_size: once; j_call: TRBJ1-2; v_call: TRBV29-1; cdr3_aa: CSVEDTGGADGYTF; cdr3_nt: TGCAGCGTTGAAGATACAGGGGGCGCGGACGGCTACACCTTC
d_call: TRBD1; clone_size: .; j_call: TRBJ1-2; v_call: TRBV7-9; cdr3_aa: CASSATGETGYTF; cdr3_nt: TGTGCCAGCAGCGCAACAGGGGAGACTGGCTACACCTTC
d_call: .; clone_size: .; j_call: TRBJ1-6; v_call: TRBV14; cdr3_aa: CASSLINSPLHF; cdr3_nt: TGTGCCAGCAGCTTAATAAATTCACCCCTCCACTTT
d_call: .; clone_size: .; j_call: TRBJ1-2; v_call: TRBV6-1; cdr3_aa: CASDGRAYGYTF; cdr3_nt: TGTGCCAGTGATGGCAGGGCCTATGGCTACACCTTC
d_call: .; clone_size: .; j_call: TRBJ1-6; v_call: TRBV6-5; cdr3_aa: CASSYGQNNSPLHF; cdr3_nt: TGTGCCAGCAGTTACGGGCAGAATAATTCACCCCTCCACTTT
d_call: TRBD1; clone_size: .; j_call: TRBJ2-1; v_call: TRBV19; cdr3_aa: CASRTTGVEQFF; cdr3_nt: TGTGCCAGTAGGACCACAGGGGTTGAGCAGTTCTTC
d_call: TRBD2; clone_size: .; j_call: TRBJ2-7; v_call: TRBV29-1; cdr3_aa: CSVIGGRSSYEQYF; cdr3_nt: TGCAGCGTCATAGGCGGGAGGAGTTCCTACGAGCAGTACTTC
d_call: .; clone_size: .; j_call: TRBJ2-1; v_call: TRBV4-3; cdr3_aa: CASSQFMSGTYNEQFF; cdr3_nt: TGCGCCAGCAGCCAATTCATGTCAGGGACCTACAATGAGCAGTTCTTC
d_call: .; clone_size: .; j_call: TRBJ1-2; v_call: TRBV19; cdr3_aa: CASSRRTVDEINYGYTF; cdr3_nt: TGTGCCAGTAGTAGAAGGACAGTCGACGAAATTAACTATGGCTACACCTTC
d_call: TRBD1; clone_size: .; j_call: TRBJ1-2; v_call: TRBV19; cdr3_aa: CASSTDRGGYGYTF; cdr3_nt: TGTGCCAGTAGTACGGACAGGGGAGGCTATGGCTACACCTTC
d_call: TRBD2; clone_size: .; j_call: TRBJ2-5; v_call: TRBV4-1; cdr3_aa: CASSPSGGRGMTQYF; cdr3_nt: TGCGCCAGCAGCCCCAGCGGAGGGAGGGGTATGACCCAGTACTTC
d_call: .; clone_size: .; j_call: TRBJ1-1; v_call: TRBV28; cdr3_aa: CASSLGRRAFF; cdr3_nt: TGTGCCAGCAGTTTAGGACGGAGGGCTTTCTTT